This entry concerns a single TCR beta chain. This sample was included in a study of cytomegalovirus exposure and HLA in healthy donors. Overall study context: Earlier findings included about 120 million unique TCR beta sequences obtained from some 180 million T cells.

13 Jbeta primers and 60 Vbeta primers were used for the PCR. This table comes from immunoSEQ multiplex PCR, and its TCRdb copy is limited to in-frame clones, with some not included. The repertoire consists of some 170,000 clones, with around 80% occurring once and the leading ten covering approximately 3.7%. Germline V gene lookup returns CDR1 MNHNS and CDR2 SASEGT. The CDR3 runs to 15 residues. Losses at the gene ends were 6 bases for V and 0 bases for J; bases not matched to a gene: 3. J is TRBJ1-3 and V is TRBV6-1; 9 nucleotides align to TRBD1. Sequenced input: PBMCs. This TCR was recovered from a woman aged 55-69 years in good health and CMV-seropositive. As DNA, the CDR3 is TGTGCCAGCAGAGACAGGGGGGGCTCTGGAAACACCATATATTTT. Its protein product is CASRDRGGSGNTIYF.